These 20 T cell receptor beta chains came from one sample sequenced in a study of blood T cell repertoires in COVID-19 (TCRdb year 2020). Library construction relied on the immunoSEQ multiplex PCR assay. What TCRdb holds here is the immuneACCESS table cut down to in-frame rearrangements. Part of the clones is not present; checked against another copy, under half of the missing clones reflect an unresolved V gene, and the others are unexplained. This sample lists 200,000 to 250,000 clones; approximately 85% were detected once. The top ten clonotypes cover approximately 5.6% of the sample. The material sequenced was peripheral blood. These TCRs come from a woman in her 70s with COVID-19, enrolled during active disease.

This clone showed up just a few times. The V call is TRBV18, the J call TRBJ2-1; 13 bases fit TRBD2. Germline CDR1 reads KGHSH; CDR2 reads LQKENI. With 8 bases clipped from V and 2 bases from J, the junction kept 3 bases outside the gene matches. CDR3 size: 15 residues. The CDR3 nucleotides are TGTGCCAGCGCCGGGACTAGCGGGGCCTACAATGAGCAGTTCTTC. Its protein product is CASAGTSGAYNEQFF.

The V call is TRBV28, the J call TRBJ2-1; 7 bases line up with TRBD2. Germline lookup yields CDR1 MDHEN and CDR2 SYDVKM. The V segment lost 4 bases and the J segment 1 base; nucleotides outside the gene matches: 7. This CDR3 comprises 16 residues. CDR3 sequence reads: CASSSTLAVSYNEQFF. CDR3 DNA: TGTGCCAGCAGTTCAACGCTAGCGGTATCCTACAATGAGCAGTTCTTC.

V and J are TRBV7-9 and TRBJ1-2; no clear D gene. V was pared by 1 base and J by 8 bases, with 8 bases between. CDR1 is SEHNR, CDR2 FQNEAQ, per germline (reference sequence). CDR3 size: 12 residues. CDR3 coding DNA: TGTGCCAGCAGCTTAGAGGTGCGGGGCTACACCTTC. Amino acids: CASSLEVRGYTF.

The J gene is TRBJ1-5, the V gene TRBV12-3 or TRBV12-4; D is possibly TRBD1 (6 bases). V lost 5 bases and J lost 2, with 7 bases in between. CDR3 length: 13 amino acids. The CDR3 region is CASSRTGNQPQHF. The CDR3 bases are TGTGCCAGCAGTAGGACAGGCAATCAGCCCCAGCATTTT.

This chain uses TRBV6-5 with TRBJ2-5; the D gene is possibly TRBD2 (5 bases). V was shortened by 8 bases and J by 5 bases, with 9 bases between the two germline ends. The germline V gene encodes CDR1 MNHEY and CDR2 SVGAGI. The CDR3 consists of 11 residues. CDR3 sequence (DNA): TGTGCCAGCGAGGGCTTGGAGACCCAGTACTTC. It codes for CASEGLETQYF.

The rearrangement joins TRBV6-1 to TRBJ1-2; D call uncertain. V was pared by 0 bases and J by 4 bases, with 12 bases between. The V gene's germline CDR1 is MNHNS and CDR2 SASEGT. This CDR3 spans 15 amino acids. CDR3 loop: CASSEAGRQLYGYTF. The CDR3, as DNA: TGTGCCAGCAGTGAAGCAGGGAGGCAACTCTATGGCTACACCTTC.

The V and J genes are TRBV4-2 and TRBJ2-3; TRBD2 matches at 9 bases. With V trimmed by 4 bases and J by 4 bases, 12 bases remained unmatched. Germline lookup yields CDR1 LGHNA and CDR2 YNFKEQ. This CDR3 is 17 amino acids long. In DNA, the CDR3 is TGTGCCAGCAGCCGGACAGCAGCGGGAGGTGGTGCAGATACGCAGTATTTT. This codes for CASSRTAAGGGADTQYF.

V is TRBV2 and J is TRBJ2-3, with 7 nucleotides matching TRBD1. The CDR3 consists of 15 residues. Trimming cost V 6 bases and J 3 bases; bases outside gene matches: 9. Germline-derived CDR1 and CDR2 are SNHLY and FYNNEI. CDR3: CASRRGRRATDTQYF. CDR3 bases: TGTGCCAGCAGAAGGGGGCGTAGGGCGACAGATACGCAGTATTTT.

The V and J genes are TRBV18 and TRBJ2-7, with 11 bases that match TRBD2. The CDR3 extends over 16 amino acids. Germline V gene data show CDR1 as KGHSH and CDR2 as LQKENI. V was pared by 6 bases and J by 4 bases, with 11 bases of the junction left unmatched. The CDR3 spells CASSPLAGGFSYEQYF. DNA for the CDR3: TGTGCCAGCTCTCCTCTAGCGGGGGGATTTTCGTACGAGCAGTACTTC.

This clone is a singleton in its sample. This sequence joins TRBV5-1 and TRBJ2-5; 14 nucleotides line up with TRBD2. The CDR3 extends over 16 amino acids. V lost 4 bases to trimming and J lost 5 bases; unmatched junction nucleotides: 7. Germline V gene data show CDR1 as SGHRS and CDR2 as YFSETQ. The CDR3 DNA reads TGCGCCAGCAGCCCGAGGACTAGCGGGAGGAAGGAGACCCAGTACTTC. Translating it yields CASSPRTSGRKETQYF.

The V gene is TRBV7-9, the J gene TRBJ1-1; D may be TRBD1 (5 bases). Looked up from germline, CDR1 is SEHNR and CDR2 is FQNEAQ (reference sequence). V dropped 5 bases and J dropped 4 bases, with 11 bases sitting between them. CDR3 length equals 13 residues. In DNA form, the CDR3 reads TGTGCCAGCAGCACTACAGGTGCCACTGAAGCTTTCTTT. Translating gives CASSTTGATEAFF.

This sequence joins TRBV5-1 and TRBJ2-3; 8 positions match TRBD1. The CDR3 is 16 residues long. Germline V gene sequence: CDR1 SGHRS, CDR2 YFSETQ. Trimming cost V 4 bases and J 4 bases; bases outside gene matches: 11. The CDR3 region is CASSKGSTGAADTQYF. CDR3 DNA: TGCGCCAGCAGCAAGGGATCGACAGGGGCCGCAGATACGCAGTATTTT.

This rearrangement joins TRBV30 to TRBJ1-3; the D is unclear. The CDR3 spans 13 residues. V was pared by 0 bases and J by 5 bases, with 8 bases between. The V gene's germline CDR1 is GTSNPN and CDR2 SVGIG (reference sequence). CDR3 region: CAWSVAGRNTIYF. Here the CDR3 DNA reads TGTGCCTGGAGTGTTGCAGGCAGAAACACCATATATTTT.

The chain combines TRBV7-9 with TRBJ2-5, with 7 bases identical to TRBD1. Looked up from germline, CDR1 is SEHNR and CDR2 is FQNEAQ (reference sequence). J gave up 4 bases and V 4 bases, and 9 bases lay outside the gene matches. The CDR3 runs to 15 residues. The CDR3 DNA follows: TGTGCCAGCAGCTCACGGACCTCAGGGGGAGAGACCCAGTACTTC. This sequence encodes CASSSRTSGGETQYF.

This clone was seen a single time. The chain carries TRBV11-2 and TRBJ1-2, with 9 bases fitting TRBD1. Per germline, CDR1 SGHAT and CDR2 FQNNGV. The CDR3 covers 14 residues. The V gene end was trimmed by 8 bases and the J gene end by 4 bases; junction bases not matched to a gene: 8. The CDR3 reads CASSPGQGGYGYTF. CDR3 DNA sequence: TGTGCCAGCTCTCCGGGACAGGGTGGCTATGGCTACACCTTC.

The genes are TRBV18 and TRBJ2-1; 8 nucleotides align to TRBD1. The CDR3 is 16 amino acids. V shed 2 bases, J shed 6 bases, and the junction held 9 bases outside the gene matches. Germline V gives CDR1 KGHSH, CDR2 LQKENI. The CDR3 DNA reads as TGTGCCAGCTCACCATCAAGGGACAGGACGAGCAATGAGCAGTTCTTC. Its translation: CASSPSRDRTSNEQFF.

CDR3 amino acids: CASSDGTAYTGELFF. The CDR3 DNA follows: TGCGCCAGCAGCGACGGGACAGCTTACACCGGGGAGCTGTTTTTT. The gene calls are TRBV5-1 and TRBJ2-2; 7 positions match TRBD1. CDR3 length equals 15 residues. The germline gives CDR1 SGHRS, CDR2 YFSETQ. V lost 4 bases and J lost 3; bases outside the gene matches: 6.

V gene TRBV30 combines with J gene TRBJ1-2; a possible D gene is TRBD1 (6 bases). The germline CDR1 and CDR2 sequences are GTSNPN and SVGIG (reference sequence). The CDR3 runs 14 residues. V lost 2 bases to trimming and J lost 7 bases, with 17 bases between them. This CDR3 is CAWSPTRGSFGYTF. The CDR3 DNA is TGTGCCTGGAGTCCCACCAGGGGCTCCTTTGGCTACACCTTC.

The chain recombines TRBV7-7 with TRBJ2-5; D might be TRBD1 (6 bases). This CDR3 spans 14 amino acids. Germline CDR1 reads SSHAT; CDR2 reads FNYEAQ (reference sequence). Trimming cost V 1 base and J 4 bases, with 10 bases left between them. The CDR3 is CASSLGRGGETQYF. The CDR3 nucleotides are TGTGCCAGCAGCTTAGGTAGAGGGGGAGAGACCCAGTACTTC.

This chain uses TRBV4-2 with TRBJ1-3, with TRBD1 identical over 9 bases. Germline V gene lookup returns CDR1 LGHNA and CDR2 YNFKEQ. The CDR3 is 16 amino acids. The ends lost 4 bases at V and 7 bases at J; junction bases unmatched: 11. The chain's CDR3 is CASSRGVGQGPNTIYF. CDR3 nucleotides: TGTGCCAGCAGCCGCGGGGTGGGACAGGGACCGAACACCATATATTTT.